These T cell receptor beta chains were read from a single sample in a study of Graves' ophthalmopathy and Graves' hyperthyroidism. TCRdb ran MiXCR on the multiplex PCR reads and lists one entry per CDR3 protein. Of 300,000 or so distinct CDR3 sequences listed, 15% to 20% were seen once; the top ten hold 12%. Source material: peripheral blood. The receptors here all came from an adult man with Graves' ophthalmopathy. Each CDR3 is given with its conserved first and last residue. The D gene is left open where the match is weak. Clone size is shown for a subset of rows, as once, few, many or a class of expanded clone.

j_gene	abundance	d_gene	v_gene	len	CDR3nt	CDR3aa
TRBJ1-2	NA	TRBD1	TRBV7-2	15	TGTGCCAGCAGCGTACAGGACAGGGGACGGAAGGGCTACACCTTC	CASSVQDRGRKGYTF
TRBJ1-1	many	NA	TRBV28	13	TGTGCCAGCAGCCGGGCAGGGGTTACTGAAGCTTTCTTT	CASSRAGVTEAFF
TRBJ2-7	many	NA	TRBV19	15	TGTGCCAGTAGTATCCTAGAGGGCAGTTCCTACGAGCAGTACTTC	CASSILEGSSYEQYF
TRBJ2-7	many	NA	TRBV20-1	14	TGCAGTGCTAGAGATCAGGTCCGAGCCTACGAGCAGTACTTC	CSARDQVRAYEQYF
TRBJ2-7	few	NA	TRBV4-3	16	TGCGCCAGCAGCCAGGTCATTTCGGGCCGTCGCTACGAGCAGTACTTC	CASSQVISGRRYEQYF
TRBJ2-7	few	TRBD1	TRBV20-1	14	TGCAGTGCAAACCCCCGGGACAGAGTGTACGAGCAGTACTTC	CSANPRDRVYEQYF
TRBJ2-5	many	TRBD1	TRBV29-1	15	TGCAGCGTTGAAGTAGTTAGACAGGGGCAAGAGACCCAGTACTTC	CSVEVVRQGQETQYF
TRBJ1-6	few	NA	TRBV30	21	TGTGCCTGGGGTCTCTGGAGAGGGACCGAAAAGGTGGGCTCCTATAATTCACCCCTCCACTTT	CAWGLWRGTEKVGSYNSPLHF
TRBJ1-1	NA	NA	TRBV11-2	13	TGTGCCAGCAGCACCGCCTCCGGGGCTGAAACTTTCTTT	CASSTASGAETFF
TRBJ2-7	many	TRBD1	TRBV5-1	14	TGCGCCAGCAGCTTGGTGACAGGGGCCTACGAGCAGTACTTC	CASSLVTGAYEQYF
TRBJ1-2	many	NA	TRBV29-1	13	TGCAGCGTTGTCATTCCCCAGCGGGATGGCTACACCTTC	CSVVIPQRDGYTF
TRBJ2-5	many	NA	TRBV10-3	14	TGTGCCATCAGTGATCGGACGAGAGAGAAGCGCCAGTACTTC	CAISDRTREKRQYF
TRBJ2-7	many	NA	TRBV7-3	14	TGTGCCAGCAGCGCAACTAGTTCAGTCCGCGAGCAGTACTTC	CASSATSSVREQYF
TRBJ2-7	many	NA	TRBV30	15	TGTGCCTGGAGTGTACCGGCAGGGGGGACCTACGAGCAGTACTTC	CAWSVPAGGTYEQYF
TRBJ1-5	NA	TRBD1	TRBV20-1	16	TGCAGTGCTAGACGGACAGGGGGCGCGGGCAATCAGCCCCAGCATTTT	CSARRTGGAGNQPQHF
TRBJ2-5	NA	TRBD2	TRBV20-1	15	TGCAGTGCTAGAGAGCTCTTGAGCGGGAAAGAGACCCAGTACTTC	CSARELLSGKETQYF
TRBJ1-5	many	NA	TRBV29-1	12	TGCAGCGTTGGGGACAAAGGGCAGCCCCAGCATTTT	CSVGDKGQPQHF
TRBJ2-6	many	NA	TRBV11-1	15	TGTGCCAGCAGCGCAAGGGATTCGGGGGCCAACGTCCTGACTTTC	CASSARDSGANVLTF
TRBJ1-2	NA	NA	TRBV6-1	13	TGTGCCAGCAGGCGGGGGCGCGACTATGGCTACACCTTC	CASRRGRDYGYTF
TRBJ1-1	many	NA	TRBV12-3/TRBV12-4	12	TGTGCCAGCAGCTTAGGGGAAGGAGGAGCTTTCTTT	CASSLGEGGAFF
TRBJ1-1	many	TRBD1	TRBV12-3/TRBV12-4	15	TGTGCCAGCACTCCGACAGGGGGCGTCGGAACTGAAGCTTTCTTT	CASTPTGGVGTEAFF
TRBJ1-2	many	NA	TRBV7-8	14	TGTGCCAGCAGCTTAGGGGGGACCGACTATGGCTACACCTTC	CASSLGGTDYGYTF
TRBJ1-1	many	NA	TRBV5-1	14	TGCGCCAGCAGCTCTCTATCCAGTTACACTGAAGCTTTCTTT	CASSSLSSYTEAFF
TRBJ1-3	many	NA	TRBV20-1	15	TGCAGTGCTAGAGTGGATCAGGGGCCTGGAAACACCATATATTTT	CSARVDQGPGNTIYF
TRBJ1-2	NA	NA	TRBV20-1	12	TGCAGTGCCACCGGGACCTACTATGGCTACACCTTC	CSATGTYYGYTF
TRBJ1-5	NA	TRBD1	TRBV28	14	TGTGCCAGCAGTACCCAGACAGGGTACCAGCCCCAGCATTTT	CASSTQTGYQPQHF
TRBJ2-5	many	TRBD2	TRBV20-1	16	TGCAGTGCTAGAGATTCTAGCGGGAGTGAGCAAGAGACCCAGTACTTC	CSARDSSGSEQETQYF
TRBJ2-7	many	NA	TRBV7-2	15	TGTGCCAGCAGCTTTTCCAACCCCCAGTGGGGTGAGCAGTACTTC	CASSFSNPQWGEQYF
TRBJ2-5	NA	TRBD2	TRBV11-2	19	TGTGCCAGCAGCTTAGACCGGACTAGCGGGAGGACCTACCAAGAGACCCAGTACTTC	CASSLDRTSGRTYQETQYF
TRBJ1-2	many	TRBD1	TRBV28	13	TGTGCCAGTTTGACAGGGCGATGGTATGGCTACACCTTC	CASLTGRWYGYTF
TRBJ1-1	many	NA	TRBV5-1	15	TGCGCCAGCAGCTGGGTAGAGAGGGGGGGAACTGAAGCTTTCTTT	CASSWVERGGTEAFF
TRBJ2-6	many	NA	TRBV6-1	16	TGTGCCAGCAGTGGATCTTTCAGCTCTGGGGCCAACGTCCTGACTTTC	CASSGSFSSGANVLTF
TRBJ1-1	many	NA	TRBV11-2	14	TGTGCCAGCAGCTTAGGACCGGGACGAGGTGAAGCTTTCTTT	CASSLGPGRGEAFF
TRBJ1-2	few	NA	TRBV6-4	18	TGTGCCAGCACCCTGCGGTCCACCTCGAGCCGGGTCTCTTATGGCTACACCTTC	CASTLRSTSSRVSYGYTF
TRBJ1-2	many	TRBD1	TRBV6-5	16	TGTGCCAGCAGTAGGACAGGGATGGAGGGCCTCTATGGCTACACCTTC	CASSRTGMEGLYGYTF
TRBJ1-5	NA	NA	TRBV27	15	TGTGCCAGCAGTTTTGGTGGGGGGCTGATCCAGCCCCCGCATTTT	CASSFGGGLIQPPHF
TRBJ2-7	many	NA	TRBV6-5	13	TGTGCCAGCAGTTACGAGCCGTTTTACGAGCAGTACTTC	CASSYEPFYEQYF
TRBJ2-2	few	NA	TRBV3-1	15	TGTGCCAGCAGCTCTTCTAGCGTCAACACCGGGGAGCTGTTTTTT	CASSSSSVNTGELFF
TRBJ1-3	NA	NA	TRBV4-2	17	TGTGCCAGCAGCCAAGACGGGGGCTCAGTCGCTGGAAACACCATATATTTT	CASSQDGGSVAGNTIYF
TRBJ1-1	many	NA	TRBV6-5	14	TGTGCCAGCAGTTACTCCGGGGGGTACACTGAAGCTTTCTTT	CASSYSGGYTEAFF
TRBJ1-2	many	TRBD1	TRBV28	13	TGTGCCAGCAGTGAGACAGGGCCGAACGGCTACACCTTC	CASSETGPNGYTF